Shown below are 9 T cell receptor beta chains from a single sample sequenced in a study of Ad26.COV2.S vaccination and SARS-CoV-2 variants. Sample treatment: around 19 received Ad26.COV2.S at low or high dose, single or two shots; 5 received placebo; per-sample allocation not given. Each sample was drawn 63 days after the first injection (of vaccine or placebo). Using immunoSEQ multiplex PCR, the repertoire was profiled, and TCRdb retains in-frame clones only, with some absent. The sample yields just over 350,000 clones, 70% to 90% seen once. The material was peripheral blood, obtained in a trial of Ad26.COV2.S vaccine versus placebo. Every receptor here comes from a person between 18 and 65 years old who received the Ad26.COV2.S COVID-19 vaccine or a placebo.

The gene calls are TRBV12-5 and TRBJ2-5, with 8 bases matching TRBD2. The CDR3 covers 18 residues. Per germline, CDR1 LGHNT and CDR2 FRNRAP. The V gene end was trimmed by 4 bases and the J gene end by 4 bases; junction bases not matched to a gene: 17. CDR3 nucleotides: TGTGCTAGTGGTTCGGTAACGGGGGGGCCTGATCACCGAGAGACCCAGTACTTC. This translates into CASGSVTGGPDHRETQYF.

This clone was observed a single time. The chain links TRBV7-6 to TRBJ2-5, with 9 bases fitting TRBD1. Trimming cost V 5 bases and J 2 bases; bases outside gene matches: 12. Germline assignment: CDR1 SGHVS and CDR2 FNYEAQ. CDR3 length equals 17 residues. CDR3 DNA sequence: TGTGCCAGCAGCGTTTGGGACAGGGAGGATGAACAAGAGACCCAGTACTTC. Residues: CASSVWDREDEQETQYF.

This clone came up a few times. CDR3 protein: CASRKQGAGNQPQHF. CDR3 in DNA: TGTGCCAGTAGGAAACAGGGCGCCGGCAATCAGCCCCAGCATTTT. The V call is TRBV19, the J call TRBJ1-5, with D possibly matching TRBD1 (6 bases). Germline CDR1 is LNHDA and CDR2 is SQIVND (reference sequence). Trimming stripped 6 bases from V and 2 bases from J, with 14 bases between. There are 15 residues in the CDR3.

The chain couples TRBV5-4 to TRBJ1-3, with 12 bases that match TRBD1. The germline V gene has CDR1 SGHNT and CDR2 YYREEE (reference sequence). This CDR3 comprises 16 residues. V was pared by 3 bases and J by 7 bases, with 8 bases of the junction left unmatched. CDR3 nucleotide sequence: TGTGCCAGCAGCTGGGGCGGGGGACAGGGGGCCAACACCATATATTTT. The encoded protein is CASSWGGGQGANTIYF. Drawing the rest from reference TRBV5-4 and TRBJ1-3, the complete variable domain is ETGVTQSPTHLIKTRGQQVTLRCSSQSGHNTVSWYQQALGQGPQFIFQYYREEENGRGNFPPRFSGLQFPNYSSELNVNALELDDSALYLCASSWGGGQGANTIYFGEGSWLTVV.

This clone was found many times. The V gene is TRBV3-1 (or the pseudogene TRBV3-2), the J gene TRBJ2-2; 11 nucleotides line up with TRBD1. Germline CDR1 reads LGHDT; CDR2 reads YNNKEL (reference sequence). V was pared by 5 bases and J by 4 bases, with 3 bases of the junction left unmatched. The CDR3 consists of 15 residues. The chain's CDR3 is CASSYGTGGTGELFF. As DNA, the CDR3 is TGTGCCAGCAGCTACGGGACAGGGGGCACCGGGGAGCTGTTTTTT.

The table lists this clone with a few counts. The chain employs TRBV27 and TRBJ2-4; 14 positions match TRBD2. The germline V gene has CDR1 MNHEY and CDR2 SMNVEV (reference sequence). The trim removed 0 bases at V and 12 bases at J, leaving 4 bases unmatched. The CDR3 extends over 15 amino acids. The CDR3 is CASSLSGTSGSYQYF. DNA for the CDR3: TGTGCCAGCAGTTTATCGGGGACTAGCGGGAGTTATCAGTACTTC.

The sample holds a few counts of this clone. The chain has TRBV28 and TRBJ1-2; D is unclear. Germline values: CDR1 MDHEN, CDR2 SYDVKM. V lost 5 bases to trimming and J lost 6 bases, with 13 bases between them. The length of the CDR3 is 13 residues. CDR3 in amino acids: CASSPTQRDGYTF. CDR3 sequence (DNA): TGTGCCAGCAGTCCTACACAAAGGGATGGCTACACCTTC.

This chain uses TRBV7-9 with TRBJ2-4; 7 bases map to TRBD1. There are 13 residues in the CDR3. Germline-derived CDR1 and CDR2 are SEHNR and FQNEAQ (reference sequence). With 3 bases clipped from V and 9 bases from J, the junction kept 5 bases outside the gene matches. CDR3 region: CASSFRQGAIQYF. For the CDR3, the DNA is TGTGCCAGCAGCTTCCGACAGGGTGCCATTCAGTACTTC.

V is TRBV30 and J is TRBJ1-1; the D gene is possibly TRBD1 (5 bases). V lost 2 bases, J lost 11 bases, and 12 bases lay in between. In germline, CDR1 is GTSNPN, CDR2 SVGIG (reference sequence). This CDR3 has 11 residues. CDR3 in amino acids: CAWSRAGRAFF. CDR3 DNA sequence: TGTGCCTGGAGTAGGGCAGGGCGGGCTTTCTTT.